Listed below are T cell receptor beta chains from one sample, sequenced in a study of Ad26.COV2.S vaccination and SARS-CoV-2 variants. Profiled with immunoSEQ multiplex PCR; TCRdb holds only in-frame clones, not every one. The sample shows more than 300,000 clones, around nine tenths of them seen only once. Source: peripheral blood, taken in a trial of Ad26.COV2.S vaccine versus placebo. These TCRs come from a person aged 18-60 years who received the Ad26.COV2.S COVID-19 vaccine or a placebo. Both conserved end residues are part of each CDR3. D genes are given only for firm matches. Clone size is not always given. Where it is, it says once, few, many or a class for expanded clones.

clone size,V gene,J gene,D gene,CDR3 DNA,CDR3 protein
.,TRBV4-1,TRBJ2-3,.,TGCGCCAGCAGCAAGACCGGACTTCCCAGCACAGATACGCAGTATTTT,CASSKTGLPSTDTQYF
.,TRBV2,TRBJ2-2,.,TGTGCCACGACCCTCTTAGCGGCGAACACCGGGGAGCTGTTTTTT,CATTLLAANTGELFF
.,TRBV19,TRBJ1-5,TRBD1,TGTGCCAGTAGTCGCCGACAGGGGGGGGAGTCCCAGCATTTT,CASSRRQGGESQHF
.,TRBV27,TRBJ2-5,TRBD1,TGTGCCAGCAGACCAAGACAGGGGTTGGGAGAGACCCAGTACTTC,CASRPRQGLGETQYF
.,TRBV4-1,TRBJ1-4,TRBD1,TGCGCCAGCAGCCAAGATACAGGGGGCGCGGGATCAACTAATGAAAAACTGTTTTTT,CASSQDTGGAGSTNEKLFF
.,TRBV6-5,TRBJ1-6,.,TGTGCCAGCAGTTACTCGGGGGTGGCGGAGTCACCCCTCCACTTT,CASSYSGVAESPLHF
.,TRBV5-1,TRBJ2-1,.,TGCGCCAGCAGCTCTAGGGGCAACAATGAGCAGTTCTTC,CASSSRGNNEQFF
.,TRBV11-2,TRBJ2-7,TRBD2,TGTGCCAGCAGCATGGGGGCAACTAGCGGGAGACACAACGAGCAGTACTTC,CASSMGATSGRHNEQYF
many,TRBV5-4,TRBJ2-1,.,TGTGCCAGCAGTTCCCGTACCCCTGAGCAGTTCTTC,CASSSRTPEQFF
few,TRBV28,TRBJ2-5,.,TGTGCCAGCAGTTTATGGCTTGAAGGCAGCAAGCAAGAGACCCAGTACTTC,CASSLWLEGSKQETQYF
.,TRBV28,TRBJ2-7,TRBD2,TGTGCCAGCACTCCCCCCAGCGGGAGCTCCTACGAGCAGTACTTC,CASTPPSGSSYEQYF
.,TRBV6-4,TRBJ1-1,TRBD1,TGTGCCAGCAGAGGAGCAGGGGGTAGCACTGAAGCTTTCTTT,CASRGAGGSTEAFF
.,TRBV3-1/TRBV3-2,TRBJ2-1,TRBD1,TGTGCCAGCAGGCTGCAGGGGGCCGGGAACTACAATGAGCAGTTCTTC,CASRLQGAGNYNEQFF
.,TRBV4-1,TRBJ2-6,.,TGCGCCAGCAGGGGGGTTGGGGCCAACGTCCTGACTTTC,CASRGVGANVLTF
.,TRBV28,TRBJ2-7,.,TGTGCCAGCAGCGAGCAGACCCCGGGGAGCCACGAGCAGTACTTC,CASSEQTPGSHEQYF
.,TRBV28,TRBJ1-5,.,TGTGCCGCCGACCCTCGGAGCAATCAGCCCCAGCATTTT,CAADPRSNQPQHF
.,TRBV4-2,TRBJ2-7,TRBD2,TGTGCCAGCAGCCGCGCGCGGGGGGGAAACGAGCAGTACTTC,CASSRARGGNEQYF
.,TRBV7-9,TRBJ2-5,TRBD1,TGTGCCAGCAGTTCGGCGACAGGGTTTACGGAGACCCAGTACTTC,CASSSATGFTETQYF
.,TRBV5-1,TRBJ2-7,.,TGCGCCAGCAGCTTGGAACCGGGGGCCCAACAGGGTCTCTACGAGCAGTACTTC,CASSLEPGAQQGLYEQYF
.,TRBV11-3,TRBJ2-1,.,TGTGCCAGCAGCTCCCTAGCGACCAATGAGCAGTTCTTC,CASSSLATNEQFF
.,TRBV7-9,TRBJ1-6,TRBD1,TGTGCCAGCACCAATCACAGGGGCCGGGATATAGGGACACCCCTCCACTTT,CASTNHRGRDIGTPLHF
.,TRBV13,TRBJ1-1,.,TGTGCCAGCAGCTTAGGCCCCCAGGGTCATGAAGCTTTCTTT,CASSLGPQGHEAFF
.,TRBV7-9,TRBJ2-7,.,TGTGCCAGCAGCCGACTACAGGGACCACCCTCCTACGAGCAGTACTTC,CASSRLQGPPSYEQYF
.,TRBV7-9,TRBJ1-1,.,TGTGCCAGCAGCTTACGGAGGGAACTCATGAACACTGAAGCTTTCTTT,CASSLRRELMNTEAFF
.,TRBV7-9,TRBJ2-7,.,TGTGCCAGCAGCTTGGGACGGACAAACCCCTACGAGCAGTACTTC,CASSLGRTNPYEQYF
.,TRBV5-5,TRBJ2-7,.,TGTGCCAGCAGCTTGGGGGCCTCCTACGAGCAGTACTTC,CASSLGASYEQYF
.,TRBV6-1,TRBJ2-3,.,TGTGCCAGCAGTGAAAGAGGGGCCGAAGATACGCAGTATTTT,CASSERGAEDTQYF
.,TRBV19,TRBJ1-5,TRBD1,TGTGCCAGTAGTAAAGACCGGGACAGTTATCAGCCCCAGCATTTT,CASSKDRDSYQPQHF
once,TRBV24-1,TRBJ2-1,.,TGTGCCACCAGTGAGCAGGGGACCTACAATGAGCAGTTCTTC,CATSEQGTYNEQFF
.,TRBV19,TRBJ2-7,TRBD1,TGTGCCAGTAGTGCAGTCGGACAGGAGCGGCCTTACGAGCAGTACTTC,CASSAVGQERPYEQYF
.,TRBV19,TRBJ1-1,.,TGTGCCAGTAGTATATCTGGCAGGAAAAACTTCATGAACACTGAAGCTTTCTTT,CASSISGRKNFMNTEAFF
.,TRBV6-4,TRBJ2-7,TRBD2,TGTGCCAGCAGCCCACCACAGCGGGATTGCTACGAGCAGTACTTC,CASSPPQRDCYEQYF
.,TRBV5-6,TRBJ2-7,.,TGTGCCAGCAGCTTATATAGGGGGGGCTACGAGCAGTACTTC,CASSLYRGGYEQYF
.,TRBV28,TRBJ2-7,.,TGTGCCAGCAGTACCGGGCCTCCACCCTACGAGCAGTACTTC,CASSTGPPPYEQYF
.,TRBV3-1/TRBV3-2,TRBJ1-6,TRBD1,TGTGCCAGCAGTCAGTGGCCCCGGGACAGGGTCGATTCACCCCTCCACTTT,CASSQWPRDRVDSPLHF
.,TRBV27,TRBJ2-3,TRBD2,TGTGCCAGCAGTAACGAGCGGGGGCTATCAGATACGCAGTATTTT,CASSNERGLSDTQYF
few,TRBV9,TRBJ2-3,TRBD2,TGTGCCAGCAGCGTAGGGGGCTTAGCGGGAGCCCCAGATACGCAGTATTTT,CASSVGGLAGAPDTQYF
.,TRBV12-3/TRBV12-4,TRBJ1-2,TRBD1,TGTGCCAGTACTGAGGGGGCGAGGGGCTACACCTTC,CASTEGARGYTF
.,TRBV5-1,TRBJ1-1,.,TGCGCCAGCTCCCCCGGCGGGACGAACACTGAAGCTTTCTTT,CASSPGGTNTEAFF
.,TRBV19,TRBJ2-4,.,TGTGCCAGTAGTCCAGGGGGGAGGTACATTCAGTACTTC,CASSPGGRYIQYF
.,TRBV28,TRBJ1-5,TRBD1,TGTGCCAGCAGTTTCAGACAGGGGCGGGGGAATCAGCCCCAGCATTTT,CASSFRQGRGNQPQHF
.,TRBV4-3,TRBJ2-7,.,TGCGCCAGCAGCCAAGTGGGGGGCTCCTACGAGCAGTACTTC,CASSQVGGSYEQYF
few,TRBV12-3/TRBV12-4,TRBJ2-7,.,TGTGCCAGCAGTTTAGGACAAACTTACGAGCAGTACTTC,CASSLGQTYEQYF
.,TRBV10-1,TRBJ1-5,.,TGCGCCAGCAGCGAATCAGGGATCAATCAGCCCCAGCATTTT,CASSESGINQPQHF
.,TRBV14,TRBJ2-7,.,TGTGCCAGCAGCCAAGGGGATCTCGAGCAGTACTTC,CASSQGDLEQYF
.,TRBV24-1,TRBJ1-2,TRBD1,TGTGCCACCAGTGATTTACAGGGGATTGGGGGCTACACCTTC,CATSDLQGIGGYTF
.,TRBV12-3/TRBV12-4,TRBJ2-7,TRBD1,TGTGCCAGCGGCTCGGACAGGGGGTTCGAGCAGTACTTC,CASGSDRGFEQYF
.,TRBV7-6,TRBJ1-1,TRBD1,TGTGCCAGCAGCCGAACAGGGGGGCGAACTGAAGCTTTCTTT,CASSRTGGRTEAFF
.,TRBV3-1/TRBV3-2,TRBJ2-4,TRBD2,TGTGCCAGCAGCCAAGAGGTAGCGGGAGAGGTCATTCAGTACTTC,CASSQEVAGEVIQYF